The rows below give T cell receptor beta chains drawn from one sample of a study of T cell responses to AZD1222 COVID-19 vaccine. Assay: immunoSEQ multiplex PCR; the TCRdb copy retains only in-frame clones and omits some. The profile shows about 150,000 clones, 90% of them singletons. Specimen: peripheral blood, collected 28 days after the second AZD1222 dose. These receptors all come from an adult who received the AZD1222 COVID-19 vaccine. CDR3s include the opening cysteine and the closing phenylalanine or tryptophan. A D gene is named only where the DNA matches it firmly. Clone size is stated in some rows and not others, as once, few, many or a class when expanded.

TRBJ1-2 | . | . | TRBV6-4 | CASSQGGDRYTF | TGTGCCAGCAGCCAAGGGGGGGATCGCTACACCTTC
TRBJ2-2 | few | . | TRBV6-5 | CASSYAWTGELFF | TGTGCCAGCAGTTATGCATGGACCGGGGAGCTGTTTTTT
TRBJ2-7 | once | . | TRBV5-6 | CASRPLGLSSYEQYF | TGTGCCAGCAGACCGCTGGGTCTTAGCTCCTACGAGCAGTACTTC
TRBJ1-2 | . | TRBD1 | TRBV12-5 | CASGNGTVYGYTF | TGTGCTAGTGGTAACGGGACAGTCTATGGCTACACCTTC
TRBJ1-2 | . | TRBD1 | TRBV27 | CASRKTGGVLSYTF | TGTGCCAGCAGGAAGACAGGGGGTGTCCTCAGCTACACCTTC
TRBJ1-4 | . | TRBD1 | TRBV10-1 | CASSVGRGPHNEKLFF | TGCGCCAGCAGTGTCGGCAGGGGGCCTCATAATGAAAAACTGTTTTTT
TRBJ1-2 | . | . | TRBV29-1 | CSVSGVRGAGFGYTF | TGCAGCGTGTCCGGGGTACGGGGGGCCGGTTTTGGCTACACCTTC
TRBJ2-3 | . | . | TRBV30 | CAWSENKADTQYF | TGTGCCTGGAGTGAGAATAAAGCAGATACGCAGTATTTT
TRBJ1-1 | . | TRBD1 | TRBV2 | CASNDRAPEMTEAFF | TGTGCCAGCAACGACAGGGCCCCTGAGATGACTGAAGCTTTCTTT
TRBJ1-5 | . | TRBD1 | TRBV2 | CASSERGTGNQPQHF | TGTGCCAGCAGTGAGAGGGGGACAGGAAATCAGCCCCAGCATTTT
TRBJ2-7 | . | TRBD2 | TRBV3-1/TRBV3-2 | CASSPLFPSGSLNTYEQYF | TGTGCCAGCAGCCCTCTTTTCCCTAGCGGGAGCCTGAACACCTACGAGCAGTACTTC
TRBJ2-7 | . | TRBD1 | TRBV27 | CASSLGQGTYEQYF | TGTGCCAGCAGCCTAGGACAGGGGACCTACGAGCAGTACTTC
TRBJ1-3 | . | . | TRBV5-8 | CASSLQGGNTIYF | TGTGCCAGCAGCTTGCAGGGAGGAAACACCATATATTTT
TRBJ2-4 | . | . | TRBV11-2 | CASSLDSSQNIQYF | TGTGCCAGCAGCCTAGACAGCTCCCAAAACATTCAGTACTTC
TRBJ2-5 | . | . | TRBV5-1 | CASSLSGTAQGETQYF | TGCGCCAGCAGCTTGTCGGGGACCGCGCAAGGAGAGACCCAGTACTTC
TRBJ2-5 | . | . | TRBV5-4 | CASSPTSGFQETQYF | TGTGCCAGCAGCCCTACCTCAGGTTTTCAAGAGACCCAGTACTTC
TRBJ1-5 | . | TRBD1 | TRBV3-1/TRBV3-2 | CASSQDRGQGINQPQHF | TGTGCCAGCAGCCAAGACCGCGGACAGGGGATCAATCAGCCCCAGCATTTT
TRBJ1-2 | . | TRBD1 | TRBV25-1 | CASSPTGNYGYTF | TGTGCCAGCAGTCCGACAGGGAACTATGGCTACACCTTC
TRBJ2-7 | . | TRBD2 | TRBV29-1 | CSVEVGLAGDPYEQYF | TGCAGCGTTGAAGTCGGACTAGCGGGCGACCCCTACGAGCAGTACTTC
TRBJ2-3 | . | TRBD2 | TRBV28 | CASSFSGRRADTQYF | TGTGCCAGCAGTTTCAGCGGGAGACGCGCAGATACGCAGTATTTT
TRBJ1-2 | . | . | TRBV2 | CASRGLNYGYTF | TGTGCCAGCAGGGGACTGAACTATGGCTACACCTTC
TRBJ2-3 | . | TRBD2 | TRBV24-1 | CATSDSGTSGTDTQYF | TGTGCCACCAGTGACTCCGGGACTAGCGGCACAGATACGCAGTATTTT
TRBJ2-3 | . | . | TRBV2 | CASRGDTQYF | TGTGCCAGCAGGGGAGATACGCAGTATTTT
TRBJ2-2 | once | . | TRBV6-1 | CASSEEARWKLFF | TGTGCCAGCAGTGAAGAGGCCCGGTGGAAGCTGTTTTTT
TRBJ2-7 | . | TRBD2 | TRBV5-4 | CASSPAGTSNYEQYF | TGTGCCAGCAGTCCCGCCGGGACTAGTAACTACGAGCAGTACTTC
TRBJ2-7 | . | . | TRBV6-1 | CASSEALGRSYEQYF | TGTGCCAGCAGTGAAGCCCTGGGACGCAGCTACGAGCAGTACTTC
TRBJ2-7 | . | TRBD2 | TRBV2 | CASRRDGGEQYF | TGTGCCAGCAGACGGGACGGGGGGGAGCAGTACTTC
TRBJ2-1 | . | . | TRBV7-9 | CASSLELNNEQFF | TGTGCCAGCAGCTTAGAGCTAAACAATGAGCAGTTCTTC
TRBJ1-2 | . | TRBD1 | TRBV3-1/TRBV3-2 | CASSHPTGILYGYTF | TGTGCCAGCAGCCACCCGACAGGGATCCTCTATGGCTACACCTTC
TRBJ2-2 | . | . | TRBV7-9 | CASSPTPNTGELFF | TGTGCCAGCAGCCCAACTCCGAACACCGGGGAGCTGTTTTTT
TRBJ2-3 | . | . | TRBV2 | CASAKEGATDTQYF | TGTGCCAGCGCGAAGGAGGGGGCGACAGATACGCAGTATTTT
TRBJ1-2 | . | TRBD1 | TRBV6-6 | CASSSDRVGGYTF | TGTGCCAGCAGTTCCGACAGGGTGGGTGGCTACACCTTC
TRBJ2-1 | . | . | TRBV6-1 | CASSESLGLLNEQFF | TGTGCCAGCAGTGAAAGTTTGGGATTACTCAATGAGCAGTTCTTC
TRBJ1-2 | . | TRBD1 | TRBV5-1 | CASSLAGTGAANYGYTF | TGCGCCAGCAGCTTGGCTGGTACAGGGGCAGCTAACTATGGCTACACCTTC
TRBJ1-2 | . | . | TRBV19 | CASRGEQGTFNYGYTF | TGTGCCAGTAGGGGGGAACAGGGAACTTTTAACTATGGCTACACCTTC
TRBJ1-2 | few | TRBD1 | TRBV3-1/TRBV3-2 | CASSPTGGYGYTF | TGTGCCAGCAGCCCGACAGGGGGCTATGGCTACACCTTC
TRBJ2-1 | . | . | TRBV11-2 | CASSYGDSTYNEQFF | TGTGCCAGCAGCTACGGGGACTCGACCTACAATGAGCAGTTCTTC
TRBJ2-2 | . | . | TRBV7-2 | CASSLEGYTGELFF | TGTGCCAGCAGCTTAGAGGGATACACCGGGGAGCTGTTTTTT
TRBJ2-5 | . | . | TRBV7-7 | CASSLILGTETQYF | TGTGCCAGCAGCTTAATACTAGGCACGGAGACCCAGTACTTC
TRBJ1-5 | . | . | TRBV6-1 | CASSGFQGHRNQPQHF | TGTGCCAGCAGTGGGTTCCAGGGACACAGAAATCAGCCCCAGCATTTT
TRBJ1-2 | . | TRBD1 | TRBV29-1 | CSVEGGQGWNGYTF | TGCAGCGTTGAAGGGGGACAGGGATGGAATGGCTACACCTTC
TRBJ1-5 | . | . | TRBV27 | CASRSSAGELAQPQHF | TGTGCCAGCAGATCTTCGGCAGGGGAGTTGGCTCAGCCCCAGCATTTT
TRBJ2-6 | . | . | TRBV10-2 | CASSEGTGANVLTF | TGCGCCAGCAGTGAGGGGACTGGGGCCAACGTCCTGACTTTC
TRBJ1-1 | . | . | TRBV29-1 | CSVDGDTTGTEAFF | TGCAGCGTTGACGGGGATACCACGGGCACTGAAGCTTTCTTT
TRBJ2-7 | . | . | TRBV27 | CASSFSGSGEQYF | TGTGCCAGCAGTTTTTCGGGATCGGGAGAGCAGTACTTC
TRBJ1-5 | . | . | TRBV4-1 | CASSQDPENQPQHF | TGCGCCAGCAGCCAAGATCCGGAGAATCAGCCCCAGCATTTT
TRBJ2-2 | . | . | TRBV15 | CATSERIPNTGELFF | TGTGCCACCAGCGAGCGGATACCGAACACCGGGGAGCTGTTTTTT
TRBJ1-1 | few | . | TRBV10-3 | CAISEPGVVWRAFF | TGTGCCATCAGTGAGCCAGGGGTGGTATGGAGGGCTTTCTTT
TRBJ2-7 | once | TRBD1 | TRBV5-6 | CASSQQGLFYEQYF | TGTGCCAGCAGCCAACAGGGGCTCTTCTACGAGCAGTACTTC
TRBJ2-3 | . | TRBD2 | TRBV7-9 | CASSLGTSGSYGTDTQYF | TGTGCCAGCAGCTTAGGGACTAGCGGGAGTTACGGCACAGATACGCAGTATTTT
TRBJ1-2 | . | . | TRBV18 | CASSHDRLYGYTF | TGTGCCAGCTCCCACGACAGGCTCTATGGCTACACCTTC
TRBJ2-1 | . | . | TRBV5-4 | CASSLYNEQFF | TGTGCCAGCAGCTTGTATAATGAGCAGTTCTTC
TRBJ1-2 | . | TRBD1 | TRBV7-9 | CASSLGQGRSYTF | TGTGCCAGCAGCTTAGGACAGGGTAGGAGCTACACCTTC
TRBJ2-3 | . | TRBD2 | TRBV10-2 | CASSYSGTRTDTQYF | TGCGCCAGCAGTTATAGCGGGACCCGCACAGATACGCAGTATTTT